One and the same sample provided the 9 T cell receptor beta chains below, sequenced in a study of CD8+ T cells in alopecia areata. It was cDNA, reverse transcribed from extracted RNA, that served as the sequencing template. Data came from immunoSEQ multiplex PCR; TCRdb stores just in-frame clones and leaves some out. The sample comprises about 150,000 clones, 87% of which are singletons, and around 16% rests with the top ten. The material was CD8+ T cells sorted from blood, obtained at week 0. The receptors here all came from a human donor with alopecia areata.

V gene TRBV27 combines with J gene TRBJ2-2; maybe TRBD2 (5 bases). This CDR3 region has 13 residues. The germline gives CDR1 MNHEY, CDR2 SMNVEV (reference sequence). Trimming removed 6 bases at V and 5 bases at J, with 10 bases between. The CDR3 loop reads CASSQGLTGELFF. In nucleotides, the CDR3 is TGTGCCAGCAGCCAAGGACTGACCGGGGAGCTGTTTTTT.

The rearrangement joins TRBV6-1 to TRBJ1-5; no reliable D call. V was shortened by 2 bases and J by 2 bases, with 13 bases between the two germline ends. This CDR3 comprises 16 residues. Germline CDR1 reads MNHNS; CDR2 reads SASEGT. CDR3 nucleotides: TGTGCCAGCAGTGAATTGTCGGGGTCAGGCAATCAGCCCCAGCATTTT. It yields the protein CASSELSGSGNQPQHF.

The chain employs TRBV4-2 and TRBJ2-7; D is ambiguous. The V gene lost 0 bases and the J gene lost 0 bases, with 15 bases spanning the gap. CDR1 is LGHNA and CDR2 is YNFKEQ in the germline V gene. The CDR3 has 17 residues. CDR3 nucleotide sequence: TGTGCCAGCAGCCAAGATGTAGGGCAGGCGATCTCCTACGAGCAGTACTTC. Its protein is CASSQDVGQAISYEQYF.

This chain connects TRBV11-2 to TRBJ2-7, with D perhaps matching TRBD1 or TRBD2 (5 bases each). The germline gives CDR1 SGHAT, CDR2 FQNNGV. The CDR3 sequence is 15 residues long. Trimming cost V 0 bases and J 5 bases, with 14 bases left between them. The CDR3 nucleotides are TGTGCCAGCAGCTTAGAGGCAGGGAGAATGAACGAGCAGTACTTC. Amino acid sequence: CASSLEAGRMNEQYF.

On this clone itself: An end of the junction differs from the germline gene, which may be a read error. The chain recombines TRBV9 with TRBJ1-2; D uncertain. The CDR3 loop spans 10 amino acids. Germline CDR1 and CDR2: SGDLS and YYNGEE. The CDR3 sequence: CASSVAPTHF. The CDR3 bases are TGTGCCAGCAGCGTGGCACCAACCCACTTC.

This clone has only one observation. The V call is TRBV28, the J call TRBJ2-3; D might be TRBD1 (6 bases). Trimming took off 6 bases at V and 0 bases at J, with 13 bases between the two ends. The CDR3 extends over 15 amino acids. Germline V lookup: CDR1 MDHEN, CDR2 SYDVKM. The CDR3 DNA reads as TGTGCCAGCAGCCTTGGACAGACTAGCACAGATACGCAGTATTTT. This codes for CASSLGQTSTDTQYF.

The chain uses TRBV5-1 and TRBJ2-7; 14 bases fit TRBD2. Germline V gene lookup returns CDR1 SGHRS and CDR2 YFSETQ. The CDR3 length is 18 residues. After removal of 5 bases from V and 2 bases from J, the junction contained 12 bases not matched to a gene. CDR3 bases: TGCGCCAGCAGGTGCCGACTAGCGGGAGGGCCGGATCCCTACGAGCAGTACTTC. Translating gives CASRCRLAGGPDPYEQYF.

The chain links TRBV13 to TRBJ2-1, with D perhaps TRBD1 (6 bases). Trimming left V 1 base short and J 4 bases short, with 20 bases between. This CDR3 is built from 18 residues. Germline V gene data show CDR1 as PRHDT and CDR2 as FYEKMQ (reference sequence). CDR3 sequence: CASSLDATEQGPYNEQFF. CDR3 sequence (DNA): TGTGCCAGCAGCTTAGACGCGACGGAACAGGGACCATACAATGAGCAGTTCTTC.

The gene calls are TRBV6-5 and TRBJ2-3; 8 bases match TRBD2. V gave up 5 bases and J gave up 2 bases; unmatched junction bases: 6. CDR1 is MNHEY and CDR2 is SVGAGI in the germline V gene. This CDR3 region has 15 residues. The CDR3 DNA sequence: TGTGCCAGCAGTGCGGGGGGCGGACCCACAGATACGCAGTATTTT. The encoded protein is CASSAGGGPTDTQYF.